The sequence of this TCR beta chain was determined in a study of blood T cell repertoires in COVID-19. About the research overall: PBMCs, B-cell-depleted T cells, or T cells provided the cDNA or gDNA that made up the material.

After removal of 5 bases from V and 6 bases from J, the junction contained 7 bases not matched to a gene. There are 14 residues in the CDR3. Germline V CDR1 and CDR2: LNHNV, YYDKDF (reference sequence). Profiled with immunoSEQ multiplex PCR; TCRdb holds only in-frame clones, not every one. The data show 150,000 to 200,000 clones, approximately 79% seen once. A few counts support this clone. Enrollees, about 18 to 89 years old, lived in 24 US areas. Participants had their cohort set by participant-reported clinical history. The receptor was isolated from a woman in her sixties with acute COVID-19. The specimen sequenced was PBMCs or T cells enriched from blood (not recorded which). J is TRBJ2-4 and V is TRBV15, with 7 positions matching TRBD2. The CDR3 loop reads CATSGSGTTNIQYF. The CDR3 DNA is TGTGCCACCAGCGGTTCCGGGACTACAAACATTCAGTACTTC.